This T cell receptor (beta chain) was sequenced for a study of T-cell reconstitution after alpha-beta-depleted transplantation in children (dated by TCRdb to 2016 to 2017). Study-wide context: The study quantitatively tracked T-cell immune reconstitution after TCRalphabeta/CD19-depleted allogeneic hematopoietic cell transplantation in children using TCR repertoire profiling.

Points on this clonotype: Its target antigen remains unknown. Base-call qualities are not available, and no considerably larger clone is one nucleotide away.

CDR1 and CDR2, per the germline V gene, are SGHRS and YFSETQ. Trimming removed 6 bases from V and 10 bases from J, leaving 22 bases between the germline ends. CDR3 length: 14 amino acids, cysteine to phenylalanine. Only the CDR3 portion is preserved as DNA: 42 bases, with reading frame beginning at the first base. The library was produced with PCR. The sequencer listed for this sample is Illumina HiSeq 2500. TCR libraries were prepared with molecular barcoding, using unique molecular identifiers to normalize TCRbeta repertoire quantification. In TCRdb, the public reads were trimmed at Q25 with fastp and aligned with MiXCR, with productive beta chains retained. Each CDR3 protein gets just one entry, which takes the most common genes and DNA from the rows behind it. This sample comprises approximately 400,000 distinct CDR3 sequences, 11% of them detected only once. About 5% of the sample is in the top ten clones.

The receptor chain draws on TRBV5-1 and TRBJ1-1; a weak D assignment points to TRBD1 (5 bases agree). This sample comprised PBMCs from the stem cell graft donor, obtained from the stem cell graft. The source is a human donor who donated a stem cell graft to a child with acute myeloid leukemia. The DNA sequence is TGCGCCAGCATGTCTCCGGGAGCCGGGGGTAGAGCTTTCTTT. It is translated as CASMSPGAGGRAFF.